Shown below are 22 T cell receptor beta chains from a single sample sequenced in a study of spatial heterogeneity in lung cancer. Time point denoted: sample taken at primary tumor resection. The study sequenced unsorted whole RNA from tumor, nontumor lung or frozen PBMC. Each CDR3 protein gets one entry after TCRdb re-called the 5' RACE reads with MiXCR. Among 89,000 or so distinct CDR3 sequences listed, roughly a fifth were seen once. The sample here was PBMCs, taken at surgery. Receptors originate from a male donor with early-stage non-small cell lung cancer.

In its sample, this clonotype was seen many times. The V call is TRBV20-1, the J call TRBJ2-7; D remains unclear. Germline assignment: CDR1 DFQATT and CDR2 SNEGSKA (reference sequence). This CDR3 region has 13 residues. Trimming left V 0 bases short and J 7 bases short, with 13 bases between. As DNA, the CDR3 is TGCAGTGCTAGAGATCAGTCCTACGGAGAGCAGTACTTC. Its translation is CSARDQSYGEQYF.

The rearrangement uses TRBV7-8 and TRBJ2-3; a possible D gene is TRBD2 (5 bases). CDR3 length equals 13 residues. V shed 4 bases and J shed 5 bases, with 10 bases lying between them. The V gene's germline CDR1 is SGHVS and CDR2 FQNEAQ. CDR3 amino acids: CASSSRRGDTQYF. CDR3 coding DNA: TGTGCCAGCAGCTCCCGCCGGGGAGATACGCAGTATTTT. Supplemented by reference TRBV7-8 and TRBJ2-3, the full variable domain reads GAGVSQSPRYKVAKRGQDVALRCDPISGHVSLFWYQQALGQGPEFLTYFQNEAQLDKSGLPSDRFFAERPEGSVSTLKIQRTQQEDSAVYLCASSSRRGDTQYFGPGTRLTVL.

This clonotype was seen only a few times. This rearrangement joins TRBV7-3 to TRBJ2-7; unclear D gene. In germline, CDR1 is SGHTA, CDR2 FQGTGA. V lost 4 bases and J 6 bases, leaving 13 bases between the germline ends. The CDR3 has 13 amino acids. CDR3 residues: CASSSPGGSEQYF. The CDR3 DNA sequence: TGTGCCAGCAGCTCCCCGGGTGGATCCGAGCAGTACTTC.

This rearrangement joins TRBV6-1 to TRBJ1-4, with 8 nucleotides matching TRBD1. The germline CDR1 and CDR2 sequences are MNHNS and SASEGT. The CDR3 runs to 18 residues. V gave up 5 bases and J gave up 7 bases; unmatched junction bases: 18. The CDR3 coding sequence is TGTGCCAGCAGTCTACTCCGGGACAGGACGTTGGAGTTTGAAAAACTGTTTTTT. This codes for CASSLLRDRTLEFEKLFF.

V and J are TRBV12-3 or TRBV12-4 and TRBJ2-7, with TRBD1 as a possible D gene (6 bases). The V end was cut by 4 bases, the J end by 1 base, with 14 bases between. The CDR3 has 15 residues. The CDR3 sequence: CASSSTDSLSYEQYF. In DNA form, the CDR3 reads TGTGCCAGCAGTTCTACGGACAGCTTATCCTACGAGCAGTACTTC.

This clonotype has ten or more counts. The chain recombines TRBV6-2 or TRBV6-3 with TRBJ2-5; possible D gene TRBD2, 5 bases. The CDR3 covers 15 residues. The ends were cut back, 4 bases at V and 3 bases at J, with 15 bases in the middle. Germline lookup yields CDR1 MNHEY and CDR2 SVGEGT. The DNA of the CDR3 is TGTGCCAGCAGTTCTTTCCAAGGAGGAAAAGAGACCCAGTACTTC. Amino acids: CASSSFQGGKETQYF.

The rearrangement links TRBV12-3 or TRBV12-4 to TRBJ2-7; D gene unclear. The CDR3 runs 12 residues. Trimming pared 5 bases from V and 4 bases from J, leaving 9 bases between. CDR3 in DNA: TGTGCCAGCAGTCCATATTCGTACGAGCAGTACTTC. Translating gives CASSPYSYEQYF.

This sequence joins TRBV6-4 and TRBJ1-5, with 9 bases that match TRBD1. Germline trimming cut 6 bases from V and 3 bases from J; bases unmatched to any gene: 6. Germline V gene sequence: CDR1 MRHNA, CDR2 SNTAGT. The CDR3 spans 15 residues. The CDR3 DNA reads TGTGCCAGCAGCCCCGGGACAGGGCACAATCAGCCCCAGCATTTT. Its translation is CASSPGTGHNQPQHF.

The chain recombines TRBV18 with TRBJ1-5; D gene uncertain. This CDR3 region has 15 residues. V was clipped by 0 bases and J by 4 bases, with 10 bases between them. Per the germline V gene, CDR1 is KGHSH and CDR2 is LQKENI. This chain's CDR3 is CASSPPSGGNQPQHF. The CDR3 DNA is TGTGCCAGCTCACCACCATCCGGAGGGAATCAGCCCCAGCATTTT.

CDR3 nucleotide sequence: TGCGCCAGCAGCTTGATTAGCGGGAGTTACGAGCAGTACTTC. This encodes CASSLISGSYEQYF. The chain carries TRBV5-1 and TRBJ2-7; 9 bases are a match to TRBD2. The junction had 3 bases not matched to a gene; V was cut back by 1 base and J by 4 bases. The CDR3 covers 14 residues. Germline CDR1 and CDR2: SGHRS and YFSETQ.

This clonotype was detected only a few times. The chain uses TRBV3-1 and TRBJ2-3, with D perhaps matching TRBD2 (5 bases). This CDR3 region has 15 residues. The germline V gene has CDR1 LGHDT and CDR2 YNNKEL (reference sequence). V lost 4 bases to trimming and J lost 2 bases, with 13 bases between them. The CDR3 DNA reads TGTGCCAGCAGCCCCCCGGGCGGGTTCACAGATACGCAGTATTTT. Protein: CASSPPGGFTDTQYF.

The chain joins TRBV7-8 to TRBJ2-1, with 7 positions matching TRBD1. The CDR3 contains 16 residues. V shed 3 bases and J 8 bases; nucleotides not matched to a gene: 13. The germline V gene encodes CDR1 SGHVS and CDR2 FQNEAQ. This chain's CDR3 is CASSFIWTGLRDEQFF. The CDR3 nucleotides are TGTGCCAGCAGCTTCATTTGGACAGGCCTAAGGGATGAGCAGTTCTTC.

The genes are TRBV30 and TRBJ2-1; 9 bases agree with TRBD1. Germline assignment: CDR1 GTSNPN and CDR2 SVGIG (reference sequence). Trimming at V came to 0 bases and at J to 8 bases, leaving 8 bases not matched to a gene. This CDR3 comprises 15 residues. CDR3 residues: CAWSVPQGARYEQFF. CDR3 in DNA: TGTGCCTGGAGTGTGCCACAGGGGGCGCGATATGAGCAGTTCTTC.

This clonotype was found a few times. CDR3 coding DNA: TGTGCCAGCAGTCCAGGGTTCCCTTACGAGCAGTACTTC. Translating it yields CASSPGFPYEQYF. The chain employs TRBV27 and TRBJ2-7, with D maybe TRBD1 (5 bases). The germline V gene encodes CDR1 MNHEY and CDR2 SMNVEV (reference sequence). The CDR3 extends over 13 amino acids. V lost 5 bases to trimming and J lost 4 bases, with 12 bases between them.

The chain uses TRBV6-2 or TRBV6-3 and TRBJ2-2; weak D call: TRBD2 (6 bases). V was pared by 6 bases and J by 3 bases, with 14 bases between. The CDR3 consists of 15 residues. Germline-derived CDR1 and CDR2 are MNHEY and SVGEGT. The CDR3 region has the DNA TGTGCCAGCAGACCCTGGAGGGGCGACACCGGGGAGCTGTTTTTT. This sequence encodes CASRPWRGDTGELFF.

This clonotype was detected many times. The rearrangement uses TRBV29-1 and TRBJ2-7; 8 nucleotides agree with TRBD2. The junction had 6 bases not matched to a gene; V was cut back by 6 bases and J by 2 bases. Germline CDR1 is SQVTM and CDR2 is ANQGSEA. The CDR3 is 13 amino acids. CDR3: CSVHSGATYEQYF. CDR3 DNA: TGCAGCGTCCATAGCGGGGCCACCTACGAGCAGTACTTC.

This clonotype was detected many times. The rearrangement joins TRBV4-3 to TRBJ2-7, with TRBD2 identical over 12 bases. V lost 4 bases, J lost 6 bases, and 16 bases stayed unmatched. Germline CDR1 LGHNA, CDR2 YSLEER. The CDR3 is 18 residues long. The CDR3 reads CASSPGTSGSRPLAEQYF. CDR3 in DNA: TGCGCCAGCAGCCCCGGGACTAGCGGGTCTCGTCCCCTCGCCGAGCAGTACTTC.

The table lists this clonotype with many counts. This chain joins TRBV5-6 and TRBJ2-7; TRBD1 aligns across 8 bases. V trimming: 3 bases; J trimming: 2 bases; junction bases outside the gene matches: 4. The CDR3 has 14 amino acids. CDR1 is SGHDT, CDR2 YYEEEE, per germline. For the CDR3, the DNA is TGTGCCAGCAGCTCGACAGGGGCGGCCTACGAGCAGTACTTC. Translated: CASSSTGAAYEQYF.

This chain connects TRBV12-3 or TRBV12-4 to TRBJ1-2; TRBD1 might be the D (6 bases). The CDR3 length is 11 residues. Trimming pared 8 bases from V and 8 bases from J, leaving 12 bases between. The CDR3 region has the DNA TGTGCCAGCTACTATGGGGGCGGCTACACCTTC. It yields the protein CASYYGGGYTF.

There are many counts of this clonotype. The CDR3 is CASSPPGLRANEQFF. The CDR3 coding sequence is TGTGCCAGCAGTCCCCCAGGTCTTAGAGCGAATGAGCAGTTCTTC. The chain carries TRBV12-3 or TRBV12-4 and TRBJ2-1; D is ambiguous. V lost 5 bases to trimming and J lost 7 bases, with 18 bases between them. The CDR3 length is 15 residues.

This clonotype has at least ten counts. The rearrangement uses TRBV5-1 and TRBJ2-3; 12 bases map to TRBD2. The CDR3 runs 13 residues. The junction had 9 bases not matched to a gene; V was cut back by 6 bases and J by 13 bases. Germline CDR1 is SGHRS and CDR2 is YFSETQ. The chain's CDR3 is CASTPGTSGLKYF. CDR3 sequence (DNA): TGCGCCAGCACCCCCGGGACTAGCGGGTTGAAGTATTTT.

This clonotype was recorded a few times. V and J are TRBV15 and TRBJ2-7; D is ambiguous. The CDR3 spans 12 residues. Trimming shortened V by 1 base and J by 6 bases, and 7 bases separated the two germline ends. CDR1 is LNHNV and CDR2 is YYDKDF in the germline V gene (reference sequence). CDR3 nucleotide sequence: TGTGCCACCAGCAGAGGGAAAGGCGAGCAGTACTTC. Translating it yields CATSRGKGEQYF. Together with reference TRBV15 and TRBJ2-7, the CDR3 gives the full variable domain: DAMVIQNPRYQVTQFGKPVTLSCSQTLNHNVMYWYQQKSSQAPKLLFHYYDKDFNNEADTPDNFQSRRPNTSFCFLDIRSPGLGDTAMYLCATSRGKGEQYFGPGTRLTVT.